Listed below are T cell receptor beta chains from one sample, sequenced in a study of metastatic and nonmetastatic thyroid tumors. TCRdb ran MiXCR on the PCR reads. Here the sample spans about 20,000 clones, roughly 18% being singletons. Input material: adjacent normal tissue. These receptor sequences come from a male donor with papillary thyroid cancer or a benign thyroid nodule (not recorded which). Some clones in this sample may be carry-over from other donors' samples. Each CDR3 is given with its conserved first and last residue. The order of the fields is D gene, J gene, clone size, V gene, CDR3 protein, CDR3 DNA. D genes are given only for firm matches. Clone sizes are given selectively: once, few, many, or a class where the clone is expanded.

-,TRBJ2-1,medium-sized,TRBV2,CASSELQRTNEQFF,TGTGCCAGCAGTGAATTACAAAGGACCAATGAGCAGTTCTTC
-,TRBJ2-2,medium-sized,TRBV6-1,CASKLVNTGELFF,TGTGCCAGCAAACTGGTTAACACCGGGGAGCTGTTTTTT
TRBD2,TRBJ2-5,-,TRBV4-2,CASGPRSLAGGPRETQYF,TGTGCCAGCGGCCCGCGGTCACTAGCGGGAGGGCCTCGGGAGACCCAGTACTTC
-,TRBJ1-5,many,TRBV20-1,CSARDFASYSNQPQHF,TGCAGTGCTAGAGATTTTGCCTCATATAGCAATCAGCCCCAGCATTTT
TRBD1,TRBJ2-4,-,TRBV2,CASSDRQGARTKNIQYF,TGTGCCAGCAGTGACCGACAGGGGGCTCGGACCAAAAACATTCAGTACTTC
TRBD1,TRBJ1-1,many,TRBV7-2,CASSQYQGAINTEAFF,TGTGCCAGCAGCCAATATCAGGGGGCGATAAACACTGAAGCTTTCTTT
-,TRBJ2-1,medium-sized,TRBV28,CASSSDGPLRGYNEQFF,TGTGCCAGCAGTTCGGACGGGCCCCTGAGGGGTTACAATGAGCAGTTCTTC
-,TRBJ1-1,-,TRBV20-1,CSAESQDRHTEAFF,TGCAGTGCTGAATCGCAGGACAGACACACTGAAGCTTTCTTT
-,TRBJ2-5,few,TRBV7-2,CASSSSIGRETQYF,TGTGCCAGCAGCTCCTCGATCGGGCGGGAGACCCAGTACTTC
-,TRBJ2-3,-,TRBV9,CASSVMDTGVTDTQYF,TGTGCCAGTAGCGTAATGGATACGGGAGTTACAGATACGCAGTATTTT
-,TRBJ2-2,medium-sized,TRBV27,CASSPLATGELFF,TGTGCCAGCAGTCCCCTAGCCACCGGGGAGCTGTTTTTT
-,TRBJ2-1,-,TRBV7-9,CASSLGSCDQFF,TGTGCCAGCAGCTTAGGGTCATGTGATCAGTTCTTC
-,TRBJ2-1,few,TRBV12-3/TRBV12-4,CASTPDPYNEQFF,TGTGCCAGCACTCCGGACCCCTACAATGAGCAGTTCTTC
TRBD2,TRBJ2-5,many,TRBV14,CASSQVRDGETSGIQETQYF,TGTGCCAGCAGCCAAGTCAGGGACGGGGAGACTAGCGGAATTCAAGAGACCCAGTACTTC
-,TRBJ2-7,medium-sized,TRBV27,CASSASRVPSLYEQYF,TGTGCCAGCAGCGCCTCCAGGGTTCCCTCCCTCTACGAGCAGTACTTC
TRBD1,TRBJ2-3,many,TRBV20-1,CSARQGKGTDTQYF,TGCAGTGCGAGACAGGGGAAGGGCACAGATACGCAGTATTTT
-,TRBJ2-3,many,TRBV20-1,CSVITVGGGGTDTQYF,TGCAGTGTTATCACTGTAGGGGGGGGAGGAACAGATACGCAGTATTTT
-,TRBJ1-6,-,TRBV12-3/TRBV12-4,CASSSSRTSGVPLHF,TGTGCCAGCAGTTCATCCAGGACGTCGGGTGTTCCCCTCCACTTT
-,TRBJ2-3,many,TRBV12-3/TRBV12-4,CASSLTSGDVTNTQYF,TGTGCCAGCAGTTTAACCAGCGGAGACGTTACAAATACGCAGTATTTT
TRBD1,TRBJ1-2,medium-sized,TRBV6-2/TRBV6-3,CASSAPGQGGFGYTF,TGTGCCAGCAGTGCCCCGGGACAGGGGGGATTTGGCTACACCTTC
-,TRBJ1-4,few,TRBV27,CASSLEHPDEKLFF,TGTGCCAGCAGTTTGGAACATCCGGATGAAAAACTGTTTTTT
-,TRBJ2-2,-,TRBV4-2,CSSSQGGGPLTGELFF,TGTTCCAGCAGCCAAGGAGGAGGCCCCCTCACCGGGGAGCTGTTTTTT
-,TRBJ2-3,many,TRBV9,CASSVPGGGTDTQYF,TGTGCCAGCAGCGTGCCCGGCGGGGGCACAGATACGCAGTATTTT
TRBD1,TRBJ1-2,many,TRBV27,CASSRDRGYGYTF,TGTGCCAGCAGCCGGGACAGGGGCTATGGCTACACCTTC
-,TRBJ2-3,many,TRBV29-1,CSAPSGAGVTDTQYF,TGCAGCGCTCCCTCGGGGGCAGGGGTGACAGATACGCAGTATTTT
-,TRBJ2-7,medium-sized,TRBV5-1,CASSPGSNIGTNEQYF,TGCGCCAGCAGCCCAGGGTCGAACATCGGTACCAACGAGCAGTACTTC
-,TRBJ2-7,medium-sized,TRBV11-2,CASSPEGAQDEQYF,TGTGCCAGCAGCCCTGAAGGGGCGCAGGACGAGCAGTACTTC
-,TRBJ2-6,medium-sized,TRBV6-1,CASGESGANVLTF,TGTGCCAGCGGAGAGTCTGGGGCCAACGTCCTGACTTTC
-,TRBJ2-5,many,TRBV7-2,CASSYYNDQETQYF,TGTGCCAGCAGCTACTACAACGACCAAGAGACCCAGTACTTC
TRBD1,TRBJ1-2,medium-sized,TRBV27,CASRKTGYYGYTF,TGTGCCAGCAGGAAGACAGGGTACTATGGCTACACCTTC
TRBD1,TRBJ2-2,-,TRBV11-2,CASNSGGTGRTGDLFF,TGTGCCAGCAACTCCGGAGGGACAGGGAGGACCGGGGATCTGTTTTTT
-,TRBJ2-1,-,TRBV11-2,CASSPPPAVVGNEQFF,TGTGCCAGCAGCCCGCCCCCTGCGGTAGTGGGGAATGAGCAGTTCTTC
-,TRBJ2-7,many,TRBV5-8,CASSLVGTREQYF,TGTGCCAGCAGCTTGGTAGGGACTCGCGAGCAGTACTTC
-,TRBJ2-2,many,TRBV15,CATSRDTGKTGELFF,TGTGCCACCAGCAGAGATACAGGAAAAACCGGGGAGCTGTTTTTT
-,TRBJ1-2,medium-sized,TRBV6-1,CASRAGFDYGYTF,TGTGCCAGCAGGGCTGGGTTCGACTATGGCTACACCTTC
TRBD2,TRBJ2-1,-,TRBV5-1,CASSFAGVDEQFF,TGCGCCAGCAGCTTTGCGGGAGTGGATGAGCAGTTCTTC